This TCR beta chain was captured in a study of T cells in Graves' hyperthyroidism and ophthalmopathy. The CDR3 covers 13 residues. Trimming cost V 7 bases and J 2 bases, with 13 bases left between them. Germline values: CDR1 DFQATT, CDR2 SNEGSKA (reference sequence). The source material, RNA transcripts, was used to amplify TCR beta CDR3 regions. First-round RT-PCR with HTBI primers amplified the TCR CDR3 region. MiXCR was run by TCRdb on the multiplex PCR reads, yielding one entry per CDR3 protein. Among 370,000 or so distinct CDR3 sequences listed, just under 25% were seen once. The chain recombines TRBV20-1 with TRBJ2-3, with D possibly TRBD2 on 5 matching bases. Sequenced material: blood. The TCR comes from a man aged 50 or older with Graves' hyperthyroidism. The CDR3 DNA reads as TGCAGTGGAGGACTCCCCGCCACAGATACGCAGTATTTT. This sequence encodes CSGGLPATDTQYF.